The T cell receptor beta chain described here comes from a study of breast tumors, draining lymph nodes, adjacent tissues. General study points: Tumors had less TCR diversity than lymph nodes, more than nontumor tissue.

The germline gives CDR1 SGHTS, CDR2 YDEGEE. V lost 0 bases to trimming and J lost 9 bases; unmatched junction nucleotides: 14. This CDR3 comprises 17 residues. TCRdb recomputed calls from the multiplex PCR reads with MiXCR, one row per CDR3 protein. The sample lists nearly 200,000 distinct CDR3 sequences, roughly 31% occurring once. The lymph nodes were axillary draining lymph nodes from breast cancer patients. In the case of this clonotype: Antigen unknown.

What was sequenced was axillary lymph node tissue. The rearrangement uses TRBV5-8 and TRBJ2-2; 7 bases fit TRBD1. The clonotype was recovered from a female donor with breast cancer. Some clones in this sample may be carry-over from other donors' samples. This CDR3 reads CASSLDGADRYPRELFF. The CDR3 DNA is TGTGCCAGCAGCTTGGATGGGGCGGACAGGTACCCGCGGGAGCTGTTTTTT. Filled out from reference TRBV5-8 and TRBJ2-2, the complete variable domain reads EAGVTQSPTHLIKTRGQQATLRCSPISGHTSVYWYQQALGLGLQFLLWYDEGEERNRGNFPPRFSGRQFPNYSSELNVNALELEDSALYLCASSLDGADRYPRELFFGEGSRLTVL.